This T cell receptor (beta chain) was sequenced during a study of blood T cells in healthy people across ages. This clonotype was seen only once. The germline V and J ends were trimmed by 11 bases and 2 bases, with 16 bases remaining between them. Germline V CDR1 and CDR2: MNHEY, SVGEGT. This CDR3 comprises 13 residues. Primed by a sample-barcoded 5' primer and a J-beta primer mix, a second PCR proceeded for roughly 7 to 11 cycles. MiXCR was run by TCRdb on the 5' RACE reads, yielding one entry per CDR3 protein. Of 550,000 to 750,000 distinct CDR3 sequences in the sample, about 21% were seen once. The TCR originated in a man between 70 and 80 years old in good health. The chain couples TRBV6-2 or TRBV6-3 to TRBJ2-7; tentatively, D is TRBD2 (5 bases). Sample: blood. The DNA for the CDR3 is TGTGCCGCTAGCACCGGGCCCACCTACGAGCAGTACTTC. The encoded protein is CAASTGPTYEQYF.